A single sample is the source of the 16 T cell receptor beta chains below, sequenced in a study of CD8+CD57+ T cells in acquired aplastic anemia. The study profiled TCR beta VDJ and CDR3 using genomic DNA as template. TCRdb re-called the reads through MiXCR, storing one row per CDR3 protein. The profile shows 220,000 or so distinct CDR3 sequences, 60% to 80% of them singletons. Patients selected for sequencing had displayed CD8+CD57+ cell expansion by flow cytometry. Sequenced sample: sorted CD4+, CD8+, or CD8+CD57+ T cells (not recorded which) from PBMCs. These receptors were obtained from a human donor with aplastic anemia.

This chain links TRBV15 with TRBJ2-7, with D uncertain. The germline V and J ends were trimmed by 0 bases and 2 bases, with 8 bases remaining between them. This CDR3 has 14 amino acids. Germline V CDR1 and CDR2: LNHNV, YYDKDF (reference sequence). The CDR3 sequence: CATSRDRSAYEQYF. In DNA form, the CDR3 reads TGTGCCACCAGCAGAGATAGGAGCGCCTACGAGCAGTACTTC.

At least ten counts were recorded for this clonotype. This chain links TRBV7-9 with TRBJ2-1; D remains ambiguous. The CDR3 runs 12 residues. Trimming pared 3 bases from V and 10 bases from J, leaving 10 bases between. CDR1 and CDR2 from the germline V gene are SEHNR and FQNEAQ (reference sequence). CDR3 residues: CASSFRPVEQFF. Here the CDR3 DNA reads TGTGCCAGCAGCTTTCGCCCCGTGGAGCAGTTCTTC.

The chain employs TRBV9 and TRBJ1-3; D call uncertain. The CDR3 loop spans 17 amino acids. Germline V lookup: CDR1 SGDLS, CDR2 YYNGEE. Trimming took off 2 bases at V and 3 bases at J, with 18 bases between the two ends. This chain's CDR3 is CASSVGTAVWSGNTIYF. In DNA, the CDR3 is TGTGCCAGCAGCGTGGGAACCGCGGTTTGGAGTGGAAACACCATATATTTT.

This clonotype was counted once. This chain joins TRBV7-2 and TRBJ1-2, with TRBD1 matching over 7 bases. Germline lookup yields CDR1 SGHTA and CDR2 FQGNSA. CDR3 size: 19 residues. V dropped 3 bases and J dropped 0; count of bases not matched to a gene: 16. The CDR3 sequence: CASSFGWTGIELTNYGYTF. The CDR3 DNA reads as TGTGCCAGCAGCTTCGGGTGGACAGGAATCGAACTGACTAACTATGGCTACACCTTC.

The rearrangement links TRBV15 to TRBJ2-3; D is undetermined. CDR1 is LNHNV, CDR2 YYDKDF, per germline (reference sequence). V shed 5 bases and J shed 2 bases, with 8 bases lying between them. The CDR3 is made up of 13 amino acids. The CDR3 nucleotides read TGTGCCACCAGCCCCGGCGACACAGATACGCAGTATTTT. Residues: CATSPGDTDTQYF. The full variable domain, with the rest looked up from reference TRBV15 and TRBJ2-3, is DAMVIQNPRYQVTQFGKPVTLSCSQTLNHNVMYWYQQKSSQAPKLLFHYYDKDFNNEADTPDNFQSRRPNTSFCFLDIRSPGLGDTAMYLCATSPGDTDTQYFGPGTRLTVL.

In this sample, this clonotype turned up many times. The J gene is TRBJ1-1, the V gene TRBV7-9; D possibly corresponds to TRBD1 (5 bases). CDR1 is SEHNR and CDR2 is FQNEAQ in the germline V gene (reference sequence). With 5 bases removed from V and 4 bases from J, the gap between germline ends came to 14 bases. This CDR3 is 14 amino acids long. The CDR3 region is CASSTEGVGTEAFF. CDR3 nucleotide sequence: TGTGCCAGCAGCACAGAAGGGGTCGGCACTGAAGCTTTCTTT. The entire variable domain, with the rest obtained from reference TRBV7-9 and TRBJ1-1, is as follows: DTGVSQNPRHKITKRGQNVTFRCDPISEHNRLYWYRQTLGQGPEFLTYFQNEAQLEKSRLLSDRFSAERPKGSFSTLEIQRTEQGDSAMYLCASSTEGVGTEAFFGQGTRLTVV.

This clonotype showed up just a few times. This rearrangement joins TRBV9 to TRBJ1-5; D is undetermined. The germline V gene has CDR1 SGDLS and CDR2 YYNGEE. Trimming cost V 0 bases and J 3 bases, with 10 bases left between them. The CDR3 covers 15 residues. CDR3 residues: CASSVGGLDNQPQHF. The CDR3 region has the DNA TGTGCCAGCAGCGTAGGCGGCCTGGACAATCAGCCCCAGCATTTT.

V and J are TRBV10-1 and TRBJ2-3, with 10 positions matching TRBD1. V gave up 6 bases and J gave up 4 bases; unmatched junction bases: 7. The CDR3 has 15 amino acids. CDR1 and CDR2 from the germline V gene are WNHNN and SYGVQD (reference sequence). In DNA, the CDR3 is TGCGCCAGCAGCCAAACGACAGGGGGCCCAGATACGCAGTATTTT. This gives the protein CASSQTTGGPDTQYF.

The chain employs TRBV20-1 and TRBJ1-1; TRBD1 might be the D (6 bases). V was clipped by 2 bases and J by 0 bases, with 13 bases between them. The V gene's germline CDR1 is DFQATT and CDR2 SNEGSKA (reference sequence). The CDR3 sequence is 15 residues long. The CDR3 DNA reads TGCAGTGCTAGATACGGGACAAGCATGAACACTGAAGCTTTCTTT. This codes for CSARYGTSMNTEAFF.

This chain joins TRBV25-1 and TRBJ1-1, with D possibly TRBD1 on 6 matching bases. CDR1 and CDR2 from the germline V gene are MGHDK and SYGVNS. V was clipped by 5 bases and J by 5 bases, with 12 bases between them. The CDR3 extends over 13 amino acids. The DNA for the CDR3 is TGTGCCAGCAGTTATTTGCAGGGGACTGAAGCTTTCTTT. It yields the protein CASSYLQGTEAFF.

This clonotype was detected only once. The genes are TRBV7-9 and TRBJ2-7, with 7 bases identical to TRBD2. Germline-derived CDR1 and CDR2 are SEHNR and FQNEAQ (reference sequence). The CDR3 length is 14 residues. Unmatched junction bases numbered 6, after V lost 5 bases and J lost 2 bases. The CDR3 here is CASSRRESAYEQYF. The CDR3 DNA is TGTGCCAGCAGCAGGCGGGAGTCCGCCTACGAGCAGTACTTC.

This chain uses TRBV7-2 with TRBJ2-3; D is ambiguous. Per the germline V gene, CDR1 is SGHTA and CDR2 is FQGNSA. The V end was cut by 1 base, the J end by 6 bases, with 8 bases between. This CDR3 region has 13 residues. CDR3 sequence: CASSLVIRDTQYF. The DNA for the CDR3 is TGTGCCAGCAGCTTAGTCATTCGGGATACGCAGTATTTT. Full variable domain (missing parts from reference TRBV7-2 and TRBJ2-3): GAGVSQSPSNKVTEKGKDVELRCDPISGHTALYWYRQSLGQGLEFLIYFQGNSAPDKSGLPSDRFSAERTGGSVSTLTIQRTQQEDSAVYLCASSLVIRDTQYFGPGTRLTVL.

This clonotype appeared a single time. The rearrangement links TRBV15 to TRBJ2-7; 7 bases are shared with TRBD1. The CDR3 loop spans 17 amino acids. CDR1 and CDR2 from the germline V gene are LNHNV and YYDKDF (reference sequence). J lost 5 bases, V lost 5 bases, and 18 bases had no gene match. The CDR3 loop is CATSPGTARSLAHEQYF. The CDR3 DNA sequence: TGTGCCACCAGCCCCGGGACAGCTAGATCCTTGGCTCACGAGCAGTACTTC. The full variable domain, with the rest looked up from reference TRBV15 and TRBJ2-7, is DAMVIQNPRYQVTQFGKPVTLSCSQTLNHNVMYWYQQKSSQAPKLLFHYYDKDFNNEADTPDNFQSRRPNTSFCFLDIRSPGLGDTAMYLCATSPGTARSLAHEQYFGPGTRLTVT.

The J gene is TRBJ2-3, the V gene TRBV27; 8 nucleotides line up with TRBD2. The CDR3 has 17 residues. V shed 0 bases and J 1 base; nucleotides not matched to a gene: 6. Germline V CDR1 and CDR2: MNHEY, SMNVEV (reference sequence). CDR3 amino acids: CASSLSLAGIGTDTQYF. The CDR3 DNA follows: TGTGCCAGCAGTTTATCGTTAGCGGGAATAGGCACAGATACGCAGTATTTT.

V gene TRBV9 combines with J gene TRBJ2-7; TRBD1 might be the D (6 bases). The CDR3 is 14 residues long. CDR1 SGDLS and CDR2 YYNGEE come from the germline V gene. Between the trimmed V and J ends, which lost 6 bases and 0 bases, there was a span of 13 bases. The CDR3 DNA sequence: TGTGCCAGCACTCCCGGGACACCCTCCTACGAGCAGTACTTC. Protein product: CASTPGTPSYEQYF.

The chain joins TRBV7-2 to TRBJ2-5, with 10 bases that match TRBD2. The ends lost 6 bases at V and 11 bases at J; junction bases unmatched: 24. CDR3 length equals 18 residues. The germline V gene has CDR1 SGHTA and CDR2 FQGNSA. The CDR3, as DNA: TGTGCCAGCAGTTTAATCGGGAGCGGGGGGGCTTTAAGAGATACGCAGTACTTC. It translates to CASSLIGSGGALRDTQYF.